A single sample is the source of the 8 T cell receptor beta chains below, sequenced in a study of T cell clonotyping in hematopoietic cell transplantation. Specified time point: recipient sample about 28 days before transplant, after cytoreduction. The assay was immunoSEQ multiplex PCR, and TCRdb's table has in-frame clones only and misses some. The sample holds around 21,000 clones; 60% to 80% are singletons and the top ten take 15% to 20%. This material consisted of peripheral blood mononuclear cells, taken before stem cell transplant. These receptors were obtained from a man aged 60 to 75 with acute myeloid leukemia. Some clones in this sample may be carry-over from other donors' samples.

This chain links TRBV4-1 with TRBJ1-2; D ambiguous. This CDR3 spans 14 amino acids. Trimming took 0 bases from V and 3 from J, leaving 8 bases between them. CDR1 is MGHRA, CDR2 YSYEKL, per germline. The CDR3 reads CASSQDERYYGYTF. CDR3 bases: TGCGCCAGCAGCCAAGATGAGCGGTACTATGGCTACACCTTC.

The rearrangement links TRBV25-1 to TRBJ1-1; no clear D gene. This CDR3 has 13 residues. Germline CDR1 reads MGHDK; CDR2 reads SYGVNS. Trimming cost V 3 bases and J 1 base, with 6 bases left between them. The CDR3 spells CASSESTNTEAFF. CDR3 in DNA: TGTGCCAGCAGTGAGTCGACGAACACTGAAGCTTTCTTT.

The chain links TRBV5-4 to TRBJ2-5; D is perhaps TRBD1 or TRBD2 (6 bases each). Germline lookup yields CDR1 SGHNT and CDR2 YYREEE (reference sequence). The CDR3 totals 13 residues. V shed 4 bases and J shed 4 bases, with 11 bases lying between them. Here the CDR3 reads CASSPQGGETQYF. The CDR3 DNA sequence: TGTGCCAGCAGCCCACAGGGAGGAGAGACCCAGTACTTC.

The rearrangement uses TRBV18 and TRBJ1-2, with D unclear. Germline V gene lookup returns CDR1 KGHSH and CDR2 LQKENI. The CDR3 extends over 12 amino acids. The V end was cut by 6 bases, the J end by 6 bases, with 11 bases between. Here the CDR3 reads CASSRQKDGYTF. CDR3 in DNA: TGTGCCAGCTCGAGGCAGAAAGATGGCTACACCTTC.

The CDR3 sequence is CASSPEGDGYGYTF. CDR3 nucleotide sequence: TGCGCCAGCAGCCCCGAGGGGGATGGCTATGGCTACACCTTC. The chain employs TRBV5-1 and TRBJ1-2, with a weak D call TRBD1 (6 bases). Looked up from germline, CDR1 is SGHRS and CDR2 is YFSETQ. This CDR3 has 14 residues. V was shortened by 4 bases and J by 4 bases, with 14 bases between the two germline ends.

The CDR3 protein is CASSQGLAGGAYEQYF. The CDR3 DNA reads as TGCGCCAGCAGCCAAGGATTAGCGGGGGGCGCCTACGAGCAGTACTTC. The chain carries TRBV4-3 and TRBJ2-7, with 10 bases identical to TRBD2. Germline CDR1 is LGHNA and CDR2 is YSLEER. The CDR3 is 16 residues long. Unmatched junction bases numbered 5, after V lost 1 base and J lost 2 bases.

This clone has only one observation. This chain connects TRBV5-6 to TRBJ1-5; D not certain. V dropped 0 bases and J dropped 1 base, with 8 bases sitting between them. The CDR3 has 15 residues. Germline-derived CDR1 and CDR2 are SGHDT and YYEEEE. CDR3 coding DNA: TGTGCCAGCAGCTTGGCCTCGGGAAGCAATCAGCCCCAGCATTTT. Translated: CASSLASGSNQPQHF.

The chain has TRBV2 and TRBJ2-6, with D perhaps matching TRBD2 (7 bases). Trimming removed 8 bases from V and 0 bases from J, with 11 bases in between. Germline V gene data show CDR1 as SNHLY and CDR2 as FYNNEI. This CDR3 has 15 residues. This CDR3 reads CASGGASSGANVLTF. In nucleotides, the CDR3 is TGTGCCAGCGGGGGGGCCTCCTCTGGGGCCAACGTCCTGACTTTC.